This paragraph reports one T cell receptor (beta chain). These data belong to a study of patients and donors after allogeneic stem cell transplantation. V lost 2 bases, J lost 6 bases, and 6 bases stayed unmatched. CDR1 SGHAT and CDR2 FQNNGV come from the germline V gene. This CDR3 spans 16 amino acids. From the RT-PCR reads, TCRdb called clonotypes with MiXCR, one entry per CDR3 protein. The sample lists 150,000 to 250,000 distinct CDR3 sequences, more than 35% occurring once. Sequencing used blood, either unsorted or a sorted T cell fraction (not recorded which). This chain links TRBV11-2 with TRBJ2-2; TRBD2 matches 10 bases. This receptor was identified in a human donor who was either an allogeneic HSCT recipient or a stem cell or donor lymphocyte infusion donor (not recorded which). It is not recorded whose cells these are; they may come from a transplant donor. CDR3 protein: CASSLWRLAGAGELFF. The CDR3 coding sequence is TGTGCCAGCAGCTTATGGAGGCTAGCGGGAGCCGGGGAGCTGTTTTTT. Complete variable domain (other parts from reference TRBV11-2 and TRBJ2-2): EAGVAQSPRYKIIEKRQSVAFWCNPISGHATLYWYQQILGQGPKLLIQFQNNGVVDDSQLPKDRFSAERLKGVDSTLKIQPAKLEDSAVYLCASSLWRLAGAGELFFGEGSRLTVL.